One sample yielded the 10 T cell receptor beta chains listed below, sequenced in a study of technical replicates of blood from several donors (dated 2017 in TCRdb). Preparation of the library involved the immunoSEQ multiplex PCR assay. TCRdb took this table from immuneACCESS and kept in-frame rearrangements with V and J called. Such tables lack part of the clones; where checked against another copy, unresolved V genes explain under half of the gap, and the rest is unexplained. This sample lists under 100,000 clones; 90% to 95% were detected once. 0.3% to 0.35% of the sample lies in the top ten. Sequences were obtained from T cells isolated from PBMCs. All receptors derive from a human donor in good health.

The chain links TRBV19 to TRBJ2-7; 8 bases are shared with TRBD1. Trimming took 7 bases from V and 4 from J; bases not matched to a gene: 6. The CDR3 has 13 residues. Germline V CDR1 and CDR2: LNHDA, SQIVND (reference sequence). CDR3 nucleotide sequence: TGTGCCAGTACCATAACAGGGGGATACGAGCAGTACTTC. Its protein product is CASTITGGYEQYF.

This clone was recorded only once. CDR3 in DNA: TGTGCCAGCAGTTCGGGGGGCGGGAACGAGCAGTACTTC. Translation gives CASSSGGGNEQYF. The chain uses TRBV27 and TRBJ2-7, with D possibly matching TRBD2 (7 bases). The CDR3 loop spans 13 amino acids. Trimming shortened V by 4 bases and J by 5 bases, and 12 bases separated the two germline ends. Germline CDR1 and CDR2: MNHEY and SMNVEV (reference sequence).

This clone appeared a few times. The same CDR3 arises from other DNA sequences in this sample as well. The rearrangement links TRBV27 to TRBJ1-2; no firm D call. This CDR3 spans 13 amino acids. CDR1 is MNHEY and CDR2 is SMNVEV in the germline V gene (reference sequence). V lost 6 bases to trimming and J lost 1 base, with 9 bases between them. The CDR3, as DNA: TGTGCCAGCAGCCCTACAGTTAACTATGGCTACACCTTC. Protein: CASSPTVNYGYTF.

This rearrangement joins TRBV27 to TRBJ1-2; 7 positions agree with TRBD1. The CDR3 is 13 residues long. Germline values: CDR1 MNHEY, CDR2 SMNVEV (reference sequence). V dropped 6 bases and J dropped 8; count of bases not matched to a gene: 9. The CDR3 region has the DNA TGTGCCAGCAGACCAAGGACAGGAGAGGGCTACACCTTC. The encoded protein is CASRPRTGEGYTF.

This chain links TRBV30 with TRBJ2-5; 7 bases line up with TRBD1. V lost 5 bases to trimming and J lost 3 bases; unmatched junction nucleotides: 12. The CDR3 runs 15 residues. Germline values: CDR1 GTSNPN, CDR2 SVGIG (reference sequence). The CDR3 loop reads CAWSLRDSRKETQYF. The CDR3 nucleotides read TGTGCCTGGTCACTACGGGACAGTAGGAAAGAGACCCAGTACTTC.

This sequence joins TRBV19 and TRBJ2-7, with TRBD2 matching 7 bases. The CDR3 has 15 residues. V gave up 0 bases and J gave up 7 bases; unmatched junction bases: 9. CDR1 and CDR2 (germline): LNHDA, SQIVND (reference sequence). CDR3 nucleotide sequence: TGTGCCAGTAGTATAGACCTAGACGGGAGGAATGAGCAGTACTTC. Protein: CASSIDLDGRNEQYF.

V usage is TRBV21-1 and J usage is TRBJ2-6; TRBD1 is taken as the D call from the table, unchecked against the DNA. TRBV21-1 is recorded as a pseudogene. The length of the CDR3 is 20 residues. Written as DNA, the CDR3 is TGTGCCAGCAGCAAAGGAGAGGGCAGGGGGCGAATATCTGGGGCCAACGTCCTGACTTTC. It yields the protein CASSKGEGRGRISGANVLTF.

This sequence joins TRBV19 and TRBJ1-1; 10 bases agree with TRBD1. V shed 7 bases, J shed 0 bases, and the junction held 8 bases outside the gene matches. Germline V gene sequence: CDR1 LNHDA, CDR2 SQIVND (reference sequence). This CDR3 region has 16 residues. The CDR3 loop is CASTRTGGRVNTEAFF. The CDR3 nucleotides are TGTGCCAGTACCCGGACAGGGGGTCGGGTGAACACTGAAGCTTTCTTT.

The genes are TRBV18 and TRBJ1-1, with TRBD1 matching over 9 bases. This CDR3 has 14 residues. The ends lost 3 bases at V and 5 bases at J; junction bases unmatched: 4. CDR1 KGHSH and CDR2 LQKENI come from the germline V gene. CDR3 sequence reads: CASSPRQGGTEAFF. CDR3 in DNA: TGTGCCAGCTCACCCCGACAGGGGGGTACTGAAGCTTTCTTT.

Notes on this clone: Other DNA sequences of this sample code for an identical CDR3. This chain links TRBV5-1 with TRBJ2-1, with TRBD2 identical over 10 bases. Germline trimming cut 0 bases from V and 9 bases from J; bases unmatched to any gene: 6. This CDR3 is 15 amino acids long. CDR1 is SGHRS, CDR2 YFSETQ, per germline. The CDR3 spells CASSLGLAGVGEQFF. In DNA, the CDR3 is TGCGCCAGCAGCTTGGGGCTAGCGGGAGTGGGTGAGCAGTTCTTC.